The 27 T cell receptor beta chains listed next were all sequenced from one sample in a study of lymphopenia after photon versus proton radiotherapy. Clones were read by immunoSEQ multiplex PCR, and TCRdb kept only the in-frame ones, dropping some. Counted here are about 16,000 clones, 70% to 90% occurring once; the ten biggest clones make up 58%. Material: peripheral blood, obtained from a patient treated with proton-based radiotherapy. These TCRs come from a woman in her fifties or sixties with cholangiocarcinoma. Some clones in this sample may be carry-over from other donors' samples.

V usage is TRBV27 and J usage is TRBJ1-4; a possible D gene is TRBD1 (5 bases). There are 17 residues in the CDR3. The germline gives CDR1 MNHEY, CDR2 SMNVEV (reference sequence). The V and J ends lost 1 base and 5 bases respectively, with 17 bases between them. The CDR3 bases are TGTGCCAGCAGTTTATTGGGGCGGGGAACGCAGAATGAAAAACTGTTTTTT. This gives the protein CASSLLGRGTQNEKLFF.

This chain connects TRBV7-9 to TRBJ2-3; D is possibly TRBD1 (6 bases). Trimming left V 3 bases short and J 2 bases short, with 15 bases between. This CDR3 has 16 residues. CDR1 is SEHNR, CDR2 FQNEAQ, per germline (reference sequence). The CDR3 region is CASSFYKTGDTDTQYF. As DNA, the CDR3 is TGTGCCAGCAGCTTTTACAAGACAGGTGACACAGATACGCAGTATTTT.

Here the CDR3 DNA reads TGTGCCAGCAGTCCCACAGCCCAGGCCCAGCATTTT. Translated, it gives CASSPTAQAQHF. This sequence joins TRBV6-1 and TRBJ1-5, with D uncertain. Germline loops: CDR1 MNHNS, CDR2 SASEGT. V was cut by 5 bases and J by 11 bases, with 13 bases left in between. This CDR3 spans 12 amino acids.

The chain joins TRBV5-1 to TRBJ2-3; D unclear. Germline V gene sequence: CDR1 SGHRS, CDR2 YFSETQ. The CDR3 sequence is 15 residues long. The V end was cut by 1 base, the J end by 5 bases, with 14 bases between. The CDR3 DNA follows: TGCGCCAGCAGCTTGATGGCTACCTGGGAAGATACGCAGTATTTT. It codes for CASSLMATWEDTQYF.

The chain couples TRBV29-1 to TRBJ1-2; TRBD1 aligns across 8 bases. The CDR3 totals 15 residues. J was trimmed by 0 bases and V by 4 bases; bases with no gene match: 7. Per the germline V gene, CDR1 is SQVTM and CDR2 is ANQGSEA. CDR3 sequence: CSVAFRTGSNYGYTF. CDR3 nucleotides: TGCAGCGTTGCGTTTAGGACAGGGTCTAACTATGGCTACACCTTC.

The rearrangement links TRBV4-1 to TRBJ1-5; TRBD1 matches 7 bases. Germline V gene lookup returns CDR1 MGHRA and CDR2 YSYEKL. The V gene end was trimmed by 1 base and the J gene end by 4 bases; junction bases not matched to a gene: 4. This CDR3 region has 15 residues. The CDR3 protein is CASSQARGRNQPQHF. CDR3 sequence (DNA): TGCGCCAGCAGCCAAGCCAGGGGGAGGAATCAGCCCCAGCATTTT.

The chain combines TRBV19 with TRBJ2-5; maybe TRBD1 (6 bases). Germline CDR1 reads LNHDA; CDR2 reads SQIVND (reference sequence). The CDR3 totals 14 residues. Trimming removed 6 bases from V and 1 base from J, with 12 bases in between. The CDR3 nucleotides read TGTGCCAGTAGCGACCGGACAGTCCAAGAGACCCAGTACTTC. Amino acid sequence: CASSDRTVQETQYF.

The gene calls are TRBV7-3 and TRBJ2-5, with D possibly matching TRBD2 (6 bases). Germline values: CDR1 SGHTA, CDR2 FQGTGA. CDR3 size: 13 residues. Trimming cost V 2 bases and J 5 bases, with 9 bases left between them. CDR3 loop: CASSLLARETQYF. The DNA of the CDR3 is TGTGCCAGCAGCTTACTAGCGCGGGAGACCCAGTACTTC.

This clone has just one count. The chain has TRBV2 and TRBJ1-1; D is possibly TRBD1 (6 bases). V was cut by 6 bases and J by 6 bases, with 11 bases left in between. Germline V gives CDR1 SNHLY, CDR2 FYNNEI. The CDR3 sequence is 12 residues long. The CDR3 DNA sequence: TGTGCCAGCAGAGAGGGGGAGGCTGAAGCTTTCTTT. Translating it yields CASREGEAEAFF.

Remarks on this clone: The junction departs from the called germline gene at one end, perhaps through a read error. The V gene is TRBV29-1, the J gene TRBJ1-6; 10 bases map to TRBD1. Germline values: CDR1 SQVTM, CDR2 ANQGSEA. The CDR3 totals 14 residues. The chain's CDR3 is CSVDRQGADSPLPF. CDR3 in DNA: TGCAGCGTCGATAGACAGGGGGCTGACTCACCCCTCCCCTTT.

This clone was detected a few times. The rearrangement uses TRBV6-5 and TRBJ1-2, with TRBD1 identical over 7 bases. The V segment lost 6 bases and the J segment 8 bases; nucleotides outside the gene matches: 9. Germline V gives CDR1 MNHEY, CDR2 SVGAGI. The CDR3 sequence is 13 residues long. DNA of the CDR3: TGTGCCAGCAGCCCCAGGGGGACTCGAGGCTACACCTTC. Its translation: CASSPRGTRGYTF.

V usage is TRBV4-3 and J usage is TRBJ1-2, with TRBD1 as a possible D gene (5 bases). The CDR3 consists of 15 residues. The V gene lost 1 base and the J gene lost 4 bases, with 13 bases spanning the gap. Germline CDR1 and CDR2: LGHNA and YSLEER. The CDR3 spells CASSQGSAGTYGYTF. As DNA, the CDR3 is TGCGCCAGCAGCCAAGGGTCGGCAGGGACCTATGGCTACACCTTC.

The genes are TRBV19 and TRBJ2-5, with D perhaps TRBD2 (5 bases). The germline V gene has CDR1 LNHDA and CDR2 SQIVND (reference sequence). CDR3 length equals 14 residues. V lost 4 bases, J lost 5 bases, and 14 bases lay in between. The chain's CDR3 is CASSTGLSRETQYF. The CDR3 DNA reads TGTGCCAGTAGTACCGGACTTTCGCGGGAGACCCAGTACTTC.

The chain carries TRBV27 and TRBJ1-5, with D unresolved. V shed 5 bases and J shed 0 bases, with 5 bases lying between them. The CDR3 totals 13 residues. Per the germline V gene, CDR1 is MNHEY and CDR2 is SMNVEV (reference sequence). Written as DNA, the CDR3 is TGTGCCAGCAGTCCGTATAGCAATCAGCCCCAGCATTTT. Protein product: CASSPYSNQPQHF.

This chain links TRBV4-1 with TRBJ2-7; 8 bases map to TRBD1. V lost 4 bases and J lost 3; bases outside the gene matches: 5. CDR1 is MGHRA, CDR2 YSYEKL, per germline. The CDR3 consists of 14 residues. CDR3 in amino acids: CASSRDRGSYEQYF. CDR3 coding DNA: TGCGCCAGCAGCCGAGACAGGGGCAGCTACGAGCAGTACTTC.

The chain combines TRBV30 with TRBJ2-7; D is perhaps TRBD2 (5 bases). V was shortened by 2 bases and J by 0 bases, with 8 bases between the two germline ends. CDR3 size: 13 residues. Germline V gene sequence: CDR1 GTSNPN, CDR2 SVGIG (reference sequence). The chain's CDR3 is CAWSLGGSYEQYF. The CDR3 region has the DNA TGTGCCTGGAGTCTTGGAGGCTCCTACGAGCAGTACTTC.

In regard to this clone: Other DNA sequences in this sample translate to the same CDR3. This chain joins TRBV18 and TRBJ2-7; D is uncertain. Germline CDR1 and CDR2: KGHSH and LQKENI. V was cut by 3 bases and J by 4 bases, with 13 bases left in between. The CDR3 sequence is 14 residues long. CDR3: CASSPPGNSYEQYF. CDR3 DNA sequence: TGTGCCAGCTCACCGCCGGGCAATTCGTACGAGCAGTACTTC. The full variable domain, completed using reference TRBV18 and TRBJ2-7, is NAGVMQNPRHLVRRRGQEARLRCSPMKGHSHVYWYRQLPEEGLKFMVYLQKENIIDESGMPKERFSAEFPKEGPSILRIQQVVRGDSAAYFCASSPPGNSYEQYFGPGTRLTVT.

This chain uses TRBV2 with TRBJ1-2; tentatively, D is TRBD1 (6 bases). Germline CDR1 SNHLY, CDR2 FYNNEI. With 1 base removed from V and 4 bases from J, the gap between germline ends came to 19 bases. The CDR3 has 17 amino acids. The CDR3 DNA reads as TGTGCCAGCAGTGAAGGGGGTTCCAGGGGAGGTGGCTATGGCTACACCTTC. It is translated as CASSEGGSRGGGYGYTF. Supplemented by reference TRBV2 and TRBJ1-2, the full variable domain reads EPEVTQTPSHQVTQMGQEVILRCVPISNHLYFYWYRQILGQKVEFLVSFYNNEISEKSEIFDDQFSVERPDGSNFTLKIRSTKLEDSAMYFCASSEGGSRGGGYGYTFGSGTRLTVV.

V and J are TRBV19 and TRBJ2-1; a possible D gene is TRBD1 (5 bases). The CDR3 consists of 15 residues. Germline-derived CDR1 and CDR2 are LNHDA and SQIVND (reference sequence). The V and J ends lost 1 base and 5 bases respectively, with 12 bases between them. The CDR3 DNA reads as TGTGCCAGTAGTATAGCCTGGACAAAAAACAATGAGCAGTTCTTC. Translated: CASSIAWTKNNEQFF.

V gene TRBV4-3 combines with J gene TRBJ2-2; D remains unclear. Trimming took 3 bases from V and 4 from J, leaving 6 bases between them. The germline CDR1 and CDR2 sequences are LGHNA and YSLEER. The CDR3 length is 13 residues. The CDR3: CASSQDLTGELFF. For the CDR3, the DNA is TGCGCCAGCAGCCAGGATCTCACCGGGGAGCTGTTTTTT.

V usage is TRBV7-9 and J usage is TRBJ2-5; TRBD2 matches 7 bases. The CDR3 is made up of 15 amino acids. Germline V CDR1 and CDR2: SEHNR, FQNEAQ (reference sequence). Germline trimming cut 5 bases from V and 2 bases from J; bases unmatched to any gene: 8. CDR3 region: CASSVMTAGQETQYF. The CDR3 region has the DNA TGTGCCAGCAGCGTTATGACAGCGGGACAAGAGACCCAGTACTTC.

This chain uses TRBV18 with TRBJ2-3; no firm D call. The CDR3 is made up of 14 amino acids. The germline CDR1 and CDR2 sequences are KGHSH and LQKENI. V was clipped by 5 bases and J by 6 bases, with 15 bases between them. The CDR3 region is CASSSPGASDTQYF. The CDR3 bases are TGTGCCAGCTCATCCCCCGGCGCGTCGGATACGCAGTATTTT.

The chain has TRBV15 and TRBJ2-6, with a weak D call TRBD1 (6 bases). Germline CDR1 is LNHNV and CDR2 is YYDKDF (reference sequence). The CDR3 contains 15 residues. Trimming took off 5 bases at V and 4 bases at J, with 12 bases between the two ends. Written as DNA, the CDR3 is TGTGCCACCAGCGACGACAGGTTAGGGGCCAACGTCCTGACTTTC. Protein sequence: CATSDDRLGANVLTF.

The rearrangement links TRBV7-8 to TRBJ2-6, with D hard to call. This CDR3 is 15 amino acids long. In germline, CDR1 is SGHVS, CDR2 FQNEAQ. The V and J ends lost 1 base and 0 bases respectively, with 4 bases between them. CDR3 protein: CASSLGSSGANVLTF. CDR3 nucleotides: TGTGCCAGCAGCTTAGGGAGCTCTGGGGCCAACGTCCTGACTTTC.

The rearrangement uses TRBV7-3 and TRBJ2-5; D is possibly TRBD2 (5 bases). This CDR3 spans 13 amino acids. The V end was cut by 2 bases, the J end by 4 bases, with 8 bases between. The germline V gene encodes CDR1 SGHTA and CDR2 FQGTGA. CDR3 in amino acids: CASSLGRGETQYF. CDR3 bases: TGTGCCAGCAGCTTAGGCCGGGGAGAGACCCAGTACTTC.

V is TRBV5-1 and J is TRBJ2-3; 11 bases line up with TRBD2. The germline V gene encodes CDR1 SGHRS and CDR2 YFSETQ. V shed 4 bases, J shed 0 bases, and the junction held 4 bases outside the gene matches. The CDR3 is 16 residues long. CDR3 nucleotides: TGCGCCAGCAGCCCTCGGACTAGCGGGAGCACAGATACGCAGTATTTT. It yields the protein CASSPRTSGSTDTQYF.

The V call is TRBV5-1, the J call TRBJ2-1, with unresolved D. V was clipped by 6 bases and J by 5 bases, with 15 bases between them. Per germline, CDR1 SGHRS and CDR2 YFSETQ. This CDR3 has 14 amino acids. The CDR3 nucleotides are TGCGCCAGCAAGAAAGGCAGCGCCCACAATGAGCAGTTCTTC. Encoded protein: CASKKGSAHNEQFF.